One T cell receptor beta chain is described in this entry. A junction boundary mismatches the germline segment, possibly from a read error. The table came from immunoSEQ multiplex PCR; TCRdb's copy has only in-frame clones and leaves some out. The table includes about 2.4 million clones, approximately 94% detected once. These data originate in a study of shared clonotypes between healthy human individuals. This CDR3 spans 12 amino acids. Germline V gene sequence: CDR1 SGHDT, CDR2 YYEEEE. V usage is TRBV5-6 and J usage is TRBJ1-2; D gene uncertain. The sample consisted of naive CD4+ T cells from PBMCs. This sample's subset: CD45RA+ positively selected. This receptor was identified in a man aged 18 to 30 in good health. Some clones in this sample may be carry-over from other donors' samples. CDR3 loop: CASSLVVSGSSF. CDR3 nucleotide sequence: TGTGCCAGCAGCTTGGTTGTCAGTGGGTCCTCCTTC. Filled out from reference TRBV5-6 and TRBJ1-2, the complete variable domain reads DAGVTQSPTHLIKTRGQQVTLRCSPKSGHDTVSWYQQALGQGPQFIFQYYEEEERQRGNFPDRFSGHQFPNYSSELNVNALLLGDSALYLCASSLVVSGSSFGSGTRLTVV.